The 28 T cell receptor beta chains presented below share a single source sample, sequenced in a study of T cell repertoires in cytomegalovirus infection. TCRdb analysed the reads with MiXCR anew, one entry per CDR3 protein. The data contain hundreds of thousands of distinct CDR3 sequences, roughly 28% of them singletons. Their recognized antigens are unknown. The specimen comprised cultured PBMCs, sampled from culture after CMV antigen stimulation. The receptors here all came from a human donor in good health (CMV status not recorded). Some clones in this sample may be carry-over from other donors' samples.

The chain is built from TRBV6-1 and TRBJ2-3, with D perhaps assigned TRBD1 or TRBD2 (5 bases each). Germline V gene sequence: CDR1 MNHNS, CDR2 SASEGT. This CDR3 is 19 amino acids long. Between the trimmed V and J ends, which lost 6 bases and 0 bases, there was a span of 25 bases. In DNA, the CDR3 is TGTGCCAGCAGGCCGGGACGGGCCTCCTTTACATCTAGCACAGATACGCAGTATTTT. Protein product: CASRPGRASFTSSTDTQYF.

V usage is TRBV7-4 and J usage is TRBJ2-7; D may be TRBD2 (5 bases). The V gene's germline CDR1 is SGHVT and CDR2 SQSDAQ. CDR3 length: 18 residues. The germline V and J ends were trimmed by 1 base and 0 bases, with 19 bases remaining between them. CDR3 DNA: TGTGCCAGCAGCTTAGTTAATGTAGGCGGGTTTCCCTCCTACGAGCAGTACTTC. It translates to CASSLVNVGGFPSYEQYF.

The rearrangement links TRBV19 to TRBJ1-1; TRBD1 agrees at 7 bases. Germline trimming cut 6 bases from V and 8 bases from J; bases unmatched to any gene: 9. The germline V gene encodes CDR1 LNHDA and CDR2 SQIVND (reference sequence). The length of the CDR3 is 13 residues. The CDR3 protein is CASSRQGGEEAFF. CDR3 DNA sequence: TGTGCCAGTAGCCGACAGGGCGGGGAGGAAGCTTTCTTT.

This clonotype came up a few times. The gene calls are TRBV2 and TRBJ1-1; 8 bases are shared with TRBD1. Trimming removed 7 bases from V and 11 bases from J; junction bases left unmatched: 3. The CDR3 is made up of 10 amino acids. Germline V gene lookup returns CDR1 SNHLY and CDR2 FYNNEI. The CDR3 sequence is CASIDRGAFF. CDR3 DNA: TGTGCCAGCATTGACAGGGGCGCTTTCTTT.

This clonotype showed up just a few times. The chain couples TRBV6-5 to TRBJ2-7, with D tentatively TRBD1 (6 bases). The V gene lost 0 bases and the J gene lost 3 bases, with 15 bases spanning the gap. The germline V gene encodes CDR1 MNHEY and CDR2 SVGAGI. CDR3 length: 16 residues. The CDR3 bases are TGTGCCAGCAGTTACTCGATACAGGGCTTCCACTACGAGCAGTACTTC. It is translated as CASSYSIQGFHYEQYF.

This chain connects TRBV19 to TRBJ1-3; no reliable D call. In germline, CDR1 is LNHDA, CDR2 SQIVND (reference sequence). The CDR3 contains 17 residues. Trimming stripped 3 bases from V and 0 bases from J, with 15 bases between. The CDR3 DNA follows: TGTGCCAGTAGTATCTTCGGGTTGCGACGCTCTGGAAACACCATATATTTT. It translates to CASSIFGLRRSGNTIYF. Variable domain in full (rest from reference TRBV19 and TRBJ1-3): DGGITQSPKYLFRKEGQNVTLSCEQNLNHDAMYWYRQDPGQGLRLIYYSQIVNDFQKGDIAEGYSVSREKKESFPLTVTSAQKNPTAFYLCASSIFGLRRSGNTIYFGEGSWLTVV.

The chain joins TRBV6-6 to TRBJ2-5, with 9 bases aligning to TRBD2. Germline V gene data show CDR1 as MNHNY and CDR2 as SVGAGI (reference sequence). The junction had 9 bases not matched to a gene; V was cut back by 11 bases and J by 2 bases. The CDR3 has 14 amino acids. CDR3 protein: CAGTSGSSQETQYF. DNA of the CDR3: TGTGCCGGAACTAGCGGGTCCTCTCAAGAGACCCAGTACTTC.

The table lists this clonotype with a few counts. The chain links TRBV12-3 or TRBV12-4 to TRBJ1-2; D perhaps matches TRBD1 (5 bases). The CDR3 is 14 amino acids. The ends were cut back, 5 bases at V and 6 bases at J, with 16 bases in the middle. CDR3 sequence: CASSPGRWNDGYTF. The CDR3 region has the DNA TGTGCCAGCAGTCCGGGACGGTGGAATGATGGCTACACCTTC.

The chain combines TRBV7-6 with TRBJ2-7; maybe TRBD1 (5 bases). Germline lookup yields CDR1 SGHVS and CDR2 FNYEAQ. The CDR3 covers 18 residues. V lost 5 bases and J lost 4, with 27 bases in between. The CDR3 DNA reads TGTGCCAGCAGCCCCCCCTTGCCAGGGCCTGATAGCCGTTACGAGCAGTACTTC. Amino acid sequence: CASSPPLPGPDSRYEQYF.

This clonotype was seen more than once but under ten times. The chain joins TRBV27 to TRBJ1-2; D remains unclear. V was cut by 8 bases and J by 0 bases, with 4 bases left in between. Germline V gene sequence: CDR1 MNHEY, CDR2 SMNVEV (reference sequence). The CDR3 runs 11 residues. This chain's CDR3 is CASASNYGYTF. The DNA for the CDR3 is TGTGCCAGCGCCTCTAACTATGGCTACACCTTC.

This clonotype was seen ten or more times. The chain couples TRBV6-6 to TRBJ2-3; possibly TRBD2 for D (6 bases). There are 13 residues in the CDR3. CDR1 MNHNY and CDR2 SVGAGI come from the germline V gene (reference sequence). The V end lost 6 bases, the J end lost 8 bases, and 15 bases lay between the germline ends. The CDR3 nucleotides read TGTGCCAGCAGCCCCGGGACTGCGGGTACGCAGTATTTT. Translation gives CASSPGTAGTQYF.

The chain couples TRBV27 to TRBJ1-2; the D gene is possibly TRBD1 (6 bases). The CDR3 totals 14 residues. CDR1 and CDR2 (germline): MNHEY, SMNVEV (reference sequence). The V and J ends lost 3 bases and 6 bases respectively, with 14 bases between them. As DNA, the CDR3 is TGTGCCAGCAGTTTTCGACAGGCCGGCGATGGCTACACCTTC. Translation: CASSFRQAGDGYTF.

This clonotype came up a few times. The chain has TRBV20-1 and TRBJ1-6; possibly TRBD1 for D (6 bases). Trimming cost V 2 bases and J 5 bases, with 13 bases left between them. CDR1 is DFQATT and CDR2 is SNEGSKA in the germline V gene (reference sequence). CDR3 length: 15 residues. The CDR3 nucleotides read TGCAGTGCTAGAACCGGGACATCGAATAATTCACCCCTCCACTTT. It translates to CSARTGTSNNSPLHF.

Concerning this clonotype itself: An end of the junction differs from the germline gene, which may be a read error. This CDR3 reads CSAGDPGTGFSDTQYF. DNA of the CDR3: TGCAGTGCTGGAGACCCCGGGACAGGGTTCTCAGATACGCAGTATTTT. The chain recombines TRBV20-1 with TRBJ2-3; 9 positions match TRBD1. The germline V gene encodes CDR1 DFQATT and CDR2 SNEGSKA (reference sequence). This CDR3 is built from 16 residues.

This clonotype was counted between two and nine times. The chain joins TRBV7-9 to TRBJ1-1; 7 nucleotides align to TRBD1. This CDR3 contains 13 residues. V was clipped by 0 bases and J by 6 bases; unmatched bases: 1. Per germline, CDR1 SEHNR and CDR2 FQNEAQ (reference sequence). CDR3 sequence (DNA): TGTGCCAGCAGCTTAGCTACAGGGGCTGAAGCTTTCTTT. Translation gives CASSLATGAEAFF.

A few counts support this clonotype. The chain links TRBV4-1 to TRBJ2-3; 8 nucleotides agree with TRBD1. In germline, CDR1 is MGHRA, CDR2 YSYEKL. The CDR3 has 15 residues. V was clipped by 4 bases and J by 5 bases; unmatched bases: 8. As DNA, the CDR3 is TGCGCCAGCAGCCTCGGACAGGGAGCGTTAGATACGCAGTATTTT. Translation gives CASSLGQGALDTQYF.

This clonotype was seen only a few times. The CDR3: CSAIRGQASTDTQYF. As DNA, the CDR3 is TGCAGTGCTATCCGGGGACAGGCTAGCACAGATACGCAGTATTTT. J is TRBJ2-3 and V is TRBV20-1, with 8 bases that match TRBD1. There are 15 residues in the CDR3. Per germline, CDR1 DFQATT and CDR2 SNEGSKA (reference sequence). J was trimmed by 0 bases and V by 4 bases; bases with no gene match: 6.

The chain recombines TRBV29-1 with TRBJ2-7; D may match TRBD1 or TRBD2 (6 bases each). This CDR3 region has 18 residues. The ends were cut back, 4 bases at V and 5 bases at J, with 30 bases in the middle. The germline V gene has CDR1 SQVTM and CDR2 ANQGSEA. The CDR3, as DNA: TGCAGCGTTGTAACTCCGACGGCGGACCGGGGGCCCCTCAACGAGCAGTACTTC. It is translated as CSVVTPTADRGPLNEQYF.

This chain links TRBV6-6 with TRBJ2-1, with 9 positions matching TRBD2. The J segment lost 1 base and the V segment lost 5 bases, leaving 9 bases of the junction unmatched. The CDR3 spans 17 residues. CDR1 is MNHNY, CDR2 SVGAGI, per germline (reference sequence). The CDR3 protein is CASSDFLAGVSYNEQFF. Here the CDR3 DNA reads TGTGCCAGCAGTGACTTTTTAGCGGGAGTTTCCTACAATGAGCAGTTCTTC.

The chain has TRBV7-2 and TRBJ2-2; D unresolved. V was shortened by 5 bases and J by 0 bases, with 10 bases between the two germline ends. The CDR3 sequence is 15 residues long. Germline-derived CDR1 and CDR2 are SGHTA and FQGNSA. For the CDR3, the DNA is TGTGCCAGCAGCCCGAGGCGCGCGAACACCGGGGAGCTGTTTTTT. This gives the protein CASSPRRANTGELFF.

This chain uses TRBV18 with TRBJ2-1; TRBD1 matches 10 bases. The CDR3 has 15 residues. The germline V gene encodes CDR1 KGHSH and CDR2 LQKENI. Trimming removed 5 bases from V and 6 bases from J; junction bases left unmatched: 7. CDR3 in amino acids: CASSLNRDRGNEQFF. The CDR3 coding sequence is TGTGCCAGCTCATTAAACCGGGACAGGGGCAATGAGCAGTTCTTC.

The V call is TRBV7-2, the J call TRBJ2-3; D is perhaps TRBD2 (6 bases). V lost 7 bases and J 2 bases, leaving 13 bases between the germline ends. Germline V gene lookup returns CDR1 SGHTA and CDR2 FQGNSA. The CDR3 consists of 14 residues. The CDR3 coding sequence is TGTGCCAGCAAAGCACCGGGAGCCACAGATACGCAGTATTTT. Translating it yields CASKAPGATDTQYF.

This clonotype was detected only a few times. The chain carries TRBV19 and TRBJ1-2; D gene uncertain. CDR3 length equals 15 residues. Germline lookup yields CDR1 LNHDA and CDR2 SQIVND (reference sequence). V shed 3 bases and J shed 4 bases, with 15 bases lying between them. The CDR3 reads CASSIPREASYGYTF. The CDR3 region has the DNA TGTGCCAGTAGTATTCCCCGGGAAGCGAGCTATGGCTACACCTTC.

This clonotype was seen many times. The J gene is TRBJ2-1, the V gene TRBV15, with 10 bases lining up with TRBD2. The germline gives CDR1 LNHNV, CDR2 YYDKDF (reference sequence). The CDR3 is made up of 16 amino acids. J lost 7 bases, V lost 0 bases, and 6 bases had no gene match. CDR3 region: CATSRDRSGRTNEQFF. In nucleotides, the CDR3 is TGTGCCACCAGCAGAGATCGTAGCGGGAGGACAAATGAGCAGTTCTTC.

This clonotype has ten or more counts. The chain joins TRBV28 to TRBJ1-1, with 9 bases fitting TRBD1. With V trimmed by 6 bases and J by 1 base, 3 bases remained unmatched. Germline CDR1 reads MDHEN; CDR2 reads SYDVKM. This CDR3 region has 14 residues. CDR3 DNA: TGTGCCAGCAGCTCGGGACAGGGGAACACTGAAGCTTTCTTT. It is translated as CASSSGQGNTEAFF.

The chain employs TRBV20-1 and TRBJ1-3; the D is unclear. Trimming took 5 bases from V and 4 from J, leaving 12 bases between them. Germline loops: CDR1 DFQATT, CDR2 SNEGSKA (reference sequence). The CDR3 is 13 amino acids. Here the CDR3 DNA reads TGCAGTGCTCTCGTGGCAGACGGAAACACCATATATTTT. Protein sequence: CSALVADGNTIYF.

This clonotype was observed a handful of times. The genes are TRBV7-9 and TRBJ1-4; TRBD1 might be the D (5 bases). V shed 5 bases and J shed 2 bases, with 15 bases lying between them. The CDR3 contains 16 residues. Germline-derived CDR1 and CDR2 are SEHNR and FQNEAQ (reference sequence). The CDR3, as DNA: TGTGCCAGCAGCCCCCGTGAGGGGAGGACTAATGAAAAACTGTTTTTT. It yields the protein CASSPREGRTNEKLFF.

The chain employs TRBV11-2 and TRBJ2-7; 7 bases align to TRBD2. V lost 0 bases, J lost 6 bases, and 5 bases stayed unmatched. The CDR3 consists of 14 residues. The germline CDR1 and CDR2 sequences are SGHAT and FQNNGV. CDR3 DNA sequence: TGTGCCAGCAGCTTAGAAGCGGGAAGTGGCGAGCAGTACTTC. The encoded protein is CASSLEAGSGEQYF.